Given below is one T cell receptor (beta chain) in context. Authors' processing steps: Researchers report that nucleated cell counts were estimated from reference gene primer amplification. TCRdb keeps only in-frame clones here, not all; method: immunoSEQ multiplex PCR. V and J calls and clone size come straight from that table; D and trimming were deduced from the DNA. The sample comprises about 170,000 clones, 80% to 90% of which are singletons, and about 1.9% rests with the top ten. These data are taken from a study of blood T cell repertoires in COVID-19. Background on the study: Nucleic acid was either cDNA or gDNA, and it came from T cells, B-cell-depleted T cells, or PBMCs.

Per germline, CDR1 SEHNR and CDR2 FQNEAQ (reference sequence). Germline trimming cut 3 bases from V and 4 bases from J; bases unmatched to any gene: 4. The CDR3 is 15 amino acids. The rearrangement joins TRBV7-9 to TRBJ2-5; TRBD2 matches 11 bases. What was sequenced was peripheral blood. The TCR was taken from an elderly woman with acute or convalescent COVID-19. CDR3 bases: TGTGCCAGCAGCTTGCTAGCGGGAGGAGGAGAGACCCAGTACTTC. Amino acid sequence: CASSLLAGGGETQYF.